This entry lists 31 T cell receptor beta chains sequenced from one sample in a study of CD8 T cells in ankylosing spondylitis. MiXCR, run by TCRdb on the 5' RACE reads, gives a single entry per CDR3 protein. The profile shows 200,000 to 300,000 distinct CDR3 sequences, over 9.5% of them singletons. Sequenced material: blood, either unsorted or a sorted T cell fraction (not recorded which). The receptors were sampled from a male donor with ankylosing spondylitis or in good health (not recorded which).

This clonotype was seen repeatedly, ten times or more. The V call is TRBV20-1, the J call TRBJ2-5; the D gene is possibly TRBD2 (6 bases). Between the trimmed V and J ends, which lost 1 base and 2 bases, there was a span of 14 bases. CDR1 and CDR2 (germline): DFQATT, SNEGSKA (reference sequence). This CDR3 contains 15 residues. CDR3 nucleotides: TGCAGTGCTAGAGGTGGTTCGGCGGGGCAAGAGACCCAGTACTTC. It codes for CSARGGSAGQETQYF.

The chain carries TRBV7-9 and TRBJ1-1; D unclear. The CDR3 consists of 14 residues. Germline V gene data show CDR1 as SEHNR and CDR2 as FQNEAQ (reference sequence). Trimming removed 3 bases at V and 1 base at J, with 9 bases between. CDR3 sequence reads: CASSFPRGNTEAFF. Here the CDR3 DNA reads TGTGCCAGCAGCTTCCCTCGGGGGAACACTGAAGCTTTCTTT.

This clonotype has ten or more counts. V and J are TRBV12-3 or TRBV12-4 and TRBJ1-2; D is unresolved. This CDR3 region has 14 residues. V lost 4 bases and J lost 6, with 15 bases in between. The CDR3 is CASSSEPVPDGYTF. The CDR3 region has the DNA TGTGCCAGCAGTTCGGAGCCCGTGCCTGATGGCTACACCTTC.

This clonotype appeared a few times. The genes are TRBV4-1 and TRBJ2-2; TRBD1 aligns across 8 bases. Germline CDR1 and CDR2: MGHRA and YSYEKL. V shed 4 bases, J shed 6 bases, and the junction held 4 bases outside the gene matches. The CDR3 length is 14 residues. For the CDR3, the DNA is TGCGCCAGCAGCCCGGACAGGGACTCCGGGGAGCTGTTTTTT. Protein product: CASSPDRDSGELFF.

The chain carries TRBV3-1 and TRBJ2-7; tentative D call: TRBD2 (6 bases). Between the trimmed V and J ends, which lost 5 bases and 0 bases, there was a span of 14 bases. Germline V gene sequence: CDR1 LGHDT, CDR2 YNNKEL (reference sequence). The CDR3 covers 15 residues. This CDR3 is CASSGGAGSSYEQYF. The CDR3 region has the DNA TGTGCCAGCAGCGGCGGGGCAGGGAGCTCCTACGAGCAGTACTTC.

The V call is TRBV20-1, the J call TRBJ1-1; tentative D call: TRBD1 (6 bases). CDR3 length equals 13 residues. Germline V lookup: CDR1 DFQATT, CDR2 SNEGSKA (reference sequence). V was trimmed by 4 bases and J by 1 base, leaving 10 bases between them. In nucleotides, the CDR3 is TGCAGTGCTACGGACAGAAAGAACACTGAAGCTTTCTTT. It codes for CSATDRKNTEAFF.

The table lists this clonotype with many counts. The chain has TRBV4-1 and TRBJ2-7; either TRBD1 or TRBD2 may supply D (5 bases each). The germline gives CDR1 MGHRA, CDR2 YSYEKL. CDR3 length equals 13 residues. V lost 5 bases to trimming and J lost 12 bases, with 20 bases between them. CDR3 in amino acids: CASSIPGARSPYF. The CDR3 DNA is TGCGCCAGCAGCATTCCCGGGGCCCGCTCGCCGTACTTC.

This clonotype showed up many times. This chain uses TRBV6-2 or TRBV6-3 with TRBJ1-2; TRBD1 is a possible D gene (5 bases). CDR3 length: 13 residues. Trimming left V 8 bases short and J 0 bases short, with 10 bases between. The germline gives CDR1 MNHEY, CDR2 SVGEGT. CDR3: CASEGITNYGYTF. The CDR3 DNA reads TGTGCCAGCGAGGGGATTACTAACTATGGCTACACCTTC.

Only a few counts were recorded for this clonotype. V and J are TRBV11-1 and TRBJ2-5; TRBD1 or TRBD2 may be the D gene (5 bases each). V lost 5 bases and J 3 bases, leaving 25 bases between the germline ends. The CDR3 is made up of 18 amino acids. The germline gives CDR1 SGHAT, CDR2 FQDESV (reference sequence). Written as DNA, the CDR3 is TGTGCCAGCAGCCCCGTCGGGACGGTCGACGGTATTGAAGAGACCCAGTACTTC. This gives the protein CASSPVGTVDGIEETQYF. The full variable domain, completed using reference TRBV11-1 and TRBJ2-5, is EAEVAQSPRYKITEKSQAVAFWCDPISGHATLYWYRQILGQGPELLVQFQDESVVDDSQLPKDRFSAERLKGVDSTLKIQPAELGDSAMYLCASSPVGTVDGIEETQYFGPGTRLLVL.

There are many counts of this clonotype. V usage is TRBV12-3 or TRBV12-4 and J usage is TRBJ1-1; D remains unclear. This CDR3 spans 13 amino acids. V dropped 6 bases and J dropped 7 bases, with 15 bases sitting between them. CDR3 DNA: TGTGCCAGCAGCCTCACCCCCCGCCTTGAAGCTTTCTTT. It specifies CASSLTPRLEAFF.

This clonotype has at least ten counts. The V call is TRBV6-2 or TRBV6-3, the J call TRBJ2-6; D gene uncertain. Per germline, CDR1 MNHEY and CDR2 SVGEGT. The V end was cut by 6 bases, the J end by 2 bases, with 5 bases between. The CDR3 totals 13 residues. The CDR3 protein is CASSPTGANVLTF. The DNA of the CDR3 is TGTGCCAGCAGCCCAACTGGGGCCAACGTCCTGACTTTC.

A few counts support this clonotype. This rearrangement joins TRBV11-3 to TRBJ2-3, with TRBD1 matching 9 bases. Germline V CDR1 and CDR2: SGHNT, YENEEA. V gave up 3 bases and J gave up 2 bases; unmatched junction bases: 6. This CDR3 spans 16 amino acids. CDR3 sequence (DNA): TGTGCCAGCAGCTTCGGACAGGGGAGGAACACAGATACGCAGTATTTT. It encodes CASSFGQGRNTDTQYF.

The V and J genes are TRBV4-2 and TRBJ1-2; D possibly corresponds to TRBD1 (5 bases). Germline loops: CDR1 LGHNA, CDR2 YNFKEQ. This CDR3 comprises 14 residues. Trimming pared 0 bases from V and 3 bases from J, leaving 8 bases between. The CDR3, as DNA: TGTGCCAGCAGCCAAGATCCGGGGGACTATGGCTACACCTTC. Translating gives CASSQDPGDYGYTF.

The rearrangement joins TRBV19 to TRBJ2-2, with 9 bases lining up with TRBD1. CDR1 LNHDA and CDR2 SQIVND come from the germline V gene (reference sequence). This CDR3 is 16 amino acids long. V shed 4 bases, J shed 5 bases, and the junction held 8 bases outside the gene matches. The CDR3 region is CASSRFPGQGTGELFF. For the CDR3, the DNA is TGTGCCAGTAGTAGATTTCCGGGACAGGGAACCGGGGAGCTGTTTTTT.

This clonotype has a count of ten or more. V usage is TRBV30 and J usage is TRBJ1-2; D ambiguous. Germline CDR1 and CDR2: GTSNPN and SVGIG (reference sequence). The V end was cut by 4 bases, the J end by 0 bases, with 9 bases between. This CDR3 has 13 amino acids. The CDR3 spells CAWILASNYGYTF. CDR3 sequence (DNA): TGTGCCTGGATCTTGGCCTCTAACTATGGCTACACCTTC.

This chain's CDR3 is CASSSDRRYEQYF. As DNA, the CDR3 is TGTGCCAGCAGCTCGGACAGACGTTACGAGCAGTACTTC. The rearrangement uses TRBV27 and TRBJ2-7, with a possible D match to TRBD1 (6 bases). CDR3 size: 13 residues. The V gene's germline CDR1 is MNHEY and CDR2 SMNVEV (reference sequence). V was cut by 6 bases and J by 4 bases, with 13 bases left in between.

This clonotype was counted only a few times. The chain links TRBV4-1 to TRBJ2-3; possibly TRBD1 for D (6 bases). V lost 4 bases and J 0 bases, leaving 11 bases between the germline ends. This CDR3 has 15 amino acids. Germline V gene lookup returns CDR1 MGHRA and CDR2 YSYEKL. This chain's CDR3 is CASSLRGWSTDTQYF. The CDR3 DNA is TGCGCCAGCAGCCTTAGGGGGTGGAGCACAGATACGCAGTATTTT.

This clonotype came up many times. The rearrangement links TRBV7-8 to TRBJ2-1, with D possibly being TRBD1 or TRBD2 (5 bases each). Germline V gene sequence: CDR1 SGHVS, CDR2 FQNEAQ. The CDR3 runs 15 residues. V lost 5 bases, J lost 4 bases, and 15 bases lay in between. The CDR3 DNA follows: TGTGCCAGCAGCCCCCCCGGGACGCCTTACAATGAGCAGTTCTTC. Translation: CASSPPGTPYNEQFF. Looking up the rest from reference TRBV7-8 and TRBJ2-1 gives the full variable domain: GAGVSQSPRYKVAKRGQDVALRCDPISGHVSLFWYQQALGQGPEFLTYFQNEAQLDKSGLPSDRFFAERPEGSVSTLKIQRTQQEDSAVYLCASSPPGTPYNEQFFGPGTRLTVL.

V usage is TRBV5-1 and J usage is TRBJ2-2; D remains ambiguous. V dropped 4 bases and J dropped 5 bases, with 9 bases sitting between them. Germline assignment: CDR1 SGHRS and CDR2 YFSETQ. This CDR3 has 13 amino acids. The CDR3 loop is CASSERLTGELFF. CDR3 bases: TGCGCCAGCAGCGAGCGACTGACCGGGGAGCTGTTTTTT.

This clonotype was seen repeatedly, ten times or more. V usage is TRBV7-2 and J usage is TRBJ1-1; D not certain. The CDR3 length is 14 residues. V gave up 0 bases and J gave up 4 bases, with 9 bases separating them. Germline V lookup: CDR1 SGHTA, CDR2 FQGNSA. The DNA of the CDR3 is TGTGCCAGCAGCTTAGCGGGGTTAGGCACTGAAGCTTTCTTT. This sequence encodes CASSLAGLGTEAFF.

This clonotype was seen ten or more times. The genes are TRBV7-2 and TRBJ1-5; the D gene is possibly TRBD1 (5 bases). Germline V lookup: CDR1 SGHTA, CDR2 FQGNSA. V was cut by 4 bases and J by 6 bases, with 10 bases left in between. There are 13 residues in the CDR3. The CDR3 sequence is CASSSDMSQPQHF. The CDR3 region has the DNA TGTGCCAGCAGCTCGGACATGTCTCAGCCCCAGCATTTT.

This clonotype was recorded many times. This chain connects TRBV11-2 to TRBJ2-1, with 9 bases identical to TRBD2. This CDR3 comprises 21 residues. Losses at the gene ends were 1 base for V and 0 bases for J; bases not matched to a gene: 16. Germline CDR1 reads SGHAT; CDR2 reads FQNNGV. The CDR3 sequence is CASSLGGTNRLAEYSYNEQFF. As DNA, the CDR3 is TGTGCCAGCAGCTTAGGGGGGACGAATCGACTAGCGGAATACTCCTACAATGAGCAGTTCTTC.

This clonotype has ten or more counts. This chain joins TRBV12-3 or TRBV12-4 and TRBJ1-1; tentatively, D is TRBD1 (6 bases). V lost 6 bases, J lost 1 base, and 12 bases lay in between. This CDR3 has 14 amino acids. DNA of the CDR3: TGTGCCAGCAGGGCGACAGGAGAGAACACTGAAGCTTTCTTT. This translates into CASRATGENTEAFF.

This clonotype has ten or more counts. CDR3: CSAIRQGRPQAFF. The CDR3 DNA reads TGCAGTGCCATAAGACAGGGGCGACCCCAAGCTTTCTTT. V is TRBV20-1 and J is TRBJ1-1; 8 bases are a match to TRBD1. Germline V lookup: CDR1 DFQATT, CDR2 SNEGSKA (reference sequence). V dropped 6 bases and J dropped 9; count of bases not matched to a gene: 12. This CDR3 comprises 13 residues.

This clonotype was counted only a few times. This chain uses TRBV7-9 with TRBJ1-2; D is undetermined. The germline V gene has CDR1 SEHNR and CDR2 FQNEAQ (reference sequence). This CDR3 comprises 14 residues. Deletions cut 1 base from V and 2 bases from J, with 8 bases between. CDR3 in amino acids: CASSLDNTNYGYTF. In DNA, the CDR3 is TGTGCCAGCAGCTTAGACAATACGAACTATGGCTACACCTTC.

This clonotype was observed at least ten times. The J gene is TRBJ2-3, the V gene TRBV11-2; possibly TRBD1 for D (5 bases). Looked up from germline, CDR1 is SGHAT and CDR2 is FQNNGV. Between the trimmed V and J ends, which lost 4 bases and 1 base, there was a span of 9 bases. The CDR3 is 14 amino acids. The CDR3 loop is CASSWTPGTDTQYF. In nucleotides, the CDR3 is TGTGCCAGCAGCTGGACACCCGGCACAGATACGCAGTATTTT.

The sample holds many counts of this clonotype. This rearrangement joins TRBV5-1 to TRBJ1-1, with TRBD1 identical over 10 bases. V gave up 0 bases and J gave up 4 bases; unmatched junction bases: 9. The CDR3 totals 17 residues. Per germline, CDR1 SGHRS and CDR2 YFSETQ. The DNA for the CDR3 is TGCGCCAGCAGCTTGGGAAGGGACAGGGGTCCAAGCACTGAAGCTTTCTTT. As protein: CASSLGRDRGPSTEAFF.

This clonotype was observed a few times. The chain uses TRBV7-9 and TRBJ2-1; D possibly corresponds to TRBD2 (6 bases). Deletions cut 7 bases from V and 6 bases from J, with 10 bases between. The germline CDR1 and CDR2 sequences are SEHNR and FQNEAQ (reference sequence). CDR3 size: 12 residues. The CDR3 reads CASTLEGNEQFF. The CDR3 bases are TGTGCCAGCACCCTGGAGGGCAATGAGCAGTTCTTC.

This clonotype was picked up a small number of times. V usage is TRBV27 and J usage is TRBJ2-1; 9 bases map to TRBD1. This CDR3 region has 12 residues. Germline lookup yields CDR1 MNHEY and CDR2 SMNVEV (reference sequence). V shed 6 bases, J shed 8 bases, and the junction held 2 bases outside the gene matches. In nucleotides, the CDR3 is TGTGCCAGCAGCCGGACAGGGGATGAGCAGTTCTTC. Its protein is CASSRTGDEQFF.

At least ten counts were recorded for this clonotype. A junction boundary mismatches the germline segment, possibly from a read error. The chain carries TRBV29-1 and TRBJ2-3; 7 nucleotides line up with TRBD2. Germline CDR1 SQVTM, CDR2 ANQGSEA. The length of the CDR3 is 13 residues. The CDR3 nucleotides are TGCAGCGTCGAAGCGGGATACACAGATACGCAGTATTTT. As protein: CSVEAGYTDTQYF.

This clonotype was seen repeatedly, ten times or more. The J gene is TRBJ1-4, the V gene TRBV5-1; unclear D gene. Germline V gene lookup returns CDR1 SGHRS and CDR2 YFSETQ. The CDR3 has 14 amino acids. Trimming shortened V by 0 bases and J by 4 bases, and 7 bases separated the two germline ends. CDR3 DNA: TGCGCCAGCAGCTTGGGACCGAGTAATGAAAAACTGTTTTTT. This encodes CASSLGPSNEKLFF.